This TCR beta chain was recorded in a study of T cells in Graves' hyperthyroidism and ophthalmopathy. In the study overall: Peripheral blood was acquired at first diagnosis, ahead of any therapy whatsoever. Study-wide findings and caveats: The model foresaw ophthalmopathy a median 6.5 months prior to onset. Also found in blood were most expanded thyroid clonotypes above 0.001.

In its sample, this clonotype was seen many times. The antigen is undetermined. The source material, RNA transcripts, was used to amplify TCR beta CDR3 regions. TCR CDR3 underwent first-round RT-PCR with the HTBI primer set. TCRdb re-derived calls from the multiplex PCR reads in MiXCR, one entry per CDR3 protein. The table lists about 740,000 distinct CDR3 sequences, approximately 14% of them singletons. This CDR3 is built from 15 residues. Trimming removed 2 bases at V and 6 bases at J, with 16 bases between. Germline V lookup: CDR1 SGHNT, CDR2 YENEEA. The sample consisted of blood. This rearrangement joins TRBV11-3 to TRBJ1-2; the D is unclear. The sequence came from a woman under 30 with Graves' hyperthyroidism. CDR3 region: CASSLNAMDFNGYTF. The CDR3 region has the DNA TGTGCCAGCAGCTTAAATGCAATGGACTTCAATGGCTACACCTTC.